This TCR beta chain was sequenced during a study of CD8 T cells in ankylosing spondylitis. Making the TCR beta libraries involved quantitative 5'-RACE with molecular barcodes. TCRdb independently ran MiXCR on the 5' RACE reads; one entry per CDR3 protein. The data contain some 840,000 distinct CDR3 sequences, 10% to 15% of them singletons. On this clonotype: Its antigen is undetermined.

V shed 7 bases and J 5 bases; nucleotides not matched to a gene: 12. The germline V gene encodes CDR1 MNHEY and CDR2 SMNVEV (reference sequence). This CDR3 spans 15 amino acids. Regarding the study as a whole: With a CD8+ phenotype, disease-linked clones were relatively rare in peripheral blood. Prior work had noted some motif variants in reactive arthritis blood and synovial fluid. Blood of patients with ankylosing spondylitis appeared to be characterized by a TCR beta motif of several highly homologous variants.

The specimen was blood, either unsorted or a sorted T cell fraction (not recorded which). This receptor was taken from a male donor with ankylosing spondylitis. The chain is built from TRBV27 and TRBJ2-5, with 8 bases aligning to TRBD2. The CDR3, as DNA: TGTGCCAGCAAGTCGGCTAGCGGGTTTTTGGAGACCCAGTACTTC. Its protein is CASKSASGFLETQYF.